These 18 T cell receptor beta chains originate from one sample sequenced in a study of T cell repertoires in cytomegalovirus infection. One entry per CDR3 protein results from TCRdb running MiXCR on the reads. The data contain approximately 500,000 distinct CDR3 sequences, 16% of them singletons. Sequencing was carried out using CD8+ T cells from PBMCs. The receptors come from a human donor in good health (CMV status not recorded). Some clones in this sample may be carry-over from other donors' samples.

The chain combines TRBV5-1 with TRBJ2-7; D perhaps matches TRBD2 (5 bases). The CDR3 length is 18 residues. V was trimmed by 1 base and J by 2 bases, leaving 22 bases between them. Germline loops: CDR1 SGHRS, CDR2 YFSETQ. This chain's CDR3 is CASSLRSQELAKPYEQYF. The CDR3 coding sequence is TGCGCCAGCAGCTTGAGAAGTCAGGAGCTAGCCAAACCCTACGAGCAGTACTTC.

This clonotype came up many times. The V call is TRBV6-6, the J call TRBJ2-7, with a possible D match to TRBD2 (5 bases). This CDR3 is 15 amino acids long. The ends were cut back, 6 bases at V and 1 base at J, with 16 bases in the middle. The germline gives CDR1 MNHNY, CDR2 SVGAGI (reference sequence). CDR3 DNA sequence: TGTGCCAGCAGGGGAGAGCAGGCCCCTTCCTACGAGCAGTACTTC. Its protein is CASRGEQAPSYEQYF.

This clonotype has more than one count but fewer than ten. The CDR3 region is CSVEGAPDRQYNEQFF. DNA of the CDR3: TGCAGCGTTGAGGGTGCGCCGGACCGGCAGTACAATGAGCAGTTCTTC. The chain has TRBV29-1 and TRBJ2-1; D is unresolved. CDR1 SQVTM and CDR2 ANQGSEA come from the germline V gene. CDR3 size: 16 residues. V gave up 3 bases and J gave up 4 bases, with 19 bases separating them.

This clonotype was seen ten or more times. This chain joins TRBV6-4 and TRBJ1-1; TRBD1 might be the D (5 bases). V gave up 10 bases and J gave up 4 bases, with 10 bases separating them. The CDR3 contains 11 residues. The germline V gene has CDR1 MRHNA and CDR2 SNTAGT. The CDR3 DNA reads as TGTGCCACACGACAGACCACTGAAGCTTTCTTT. Protein sequence: CATRQTTEAFF.

The CDR3 DNA follows: TGTGCCAGCAGCGTACCCGGGTTTGGAGCTAACTATGGCTACACCTTC. It encodes CASSVPGFGANYGYTF. The chain uses TRBV9 and TRBJ1-2; no reliable D call. This CDR3 comprises 16 residues. Germline V gives CDR1 SGDLS, CDR2 YYNGEE. The V and J ends lost 1 base and 0 bases respectively, with 13 bases between them.

In its sample, this clonotype was seen a few times. The chain combines TRBV27 with TRBJ1-2; 9 bases line up with TRBD1. The junction had 12 bases not matched to a gene; V was cut back by 5 bases and J by 8 bases. The CDR3 is made up of 15 amino acids. CDR1 is MNHEY, CDR2 SMNVEV, per germline (reference sequence). The CDR3, as DNA: TGTGCCAGCAGTACTACCGGGACAGGGTTTTGGGGCTACACCTTC. Its translation: CASSTTGTGFWGYTF.

This clonotype was detected many times. V usage is TRBV10-3 and J usage is TRBJ2-4; D gene unclear. The CDR3 has 17 amino acids. In germline, CDR1 is ENHRY, CDR2 SYGVKD. The V gene lost 3 bases and the J gene lost 0 bases, with 15 bases spanning the gap. The CDR3 DNA follows: TGTGCCATCAGTGAAGGTCAAAGGGTGGGAGCCAAAAACATTCAGTACTTC. Protein: CAISEGQRVGAKNIQYF.

This clonotype came up many times. The V and J genes are TRBV7-9 and TRBJ2-1; no firm D call. The CDR3 has 14 amino acids. Trimming removed 5 bases at V and 2 bases at J, with 10 bases between. Germline CDR1 reads SEHNR; CDR2 reads FQNEAQ (reference sequence). The CDR3 sequence is CASSVLGPYNEQFF. The CDR3 DNA reads TGTGCCAGCAGCGTGCTCGGCCCCTACAATGAGCAGTTCTTC.

Points on this clonotype: A much larger clonotype is one base distant, so this may be a read error. This is likely a read error, given that the CDR3 carries no conserved phenylalanine or tryptophan at its end. The chain is built from TRBV10-3 and TRBJ2-1, with 8 bases lining up with TRBD2. CDR3 length equals 17 residues. The germline V gene has CDR1 ENHRY and CDR2 SYGVKD. V lost 4 bases to trimming and J lost 5 bases; unmatched junction nucleotides: 13. Here the CDR3 DNA reads TGTGCCATCAGTGCCGCAGCTGATAGCGGGGTGCACAATGAGCAGTTCTTA. Translation gives CAISAAADSGVHNEQFL.

This clonotype was seen many times. The CDR3 spells CASSPGQGRAYEQYF. CDR3 DNA: TGCGCCAGCAGTCCGGGACAGGGAAGAGCCTACGAGCAGTACTTC. The J gene is TRBJ2-7, the V gene TRBV4-1, with 9 nucleotides matching TRBD1. The germline V gene encodes CDR1 MGHRA and CDR2 YSYEKL. V shed 6 bases, J shed 2 bases, and the junction held 8 bases outside the gene matches. The CDR3 is 15 amino acids.

This clonotype was counted many times. At one boundary the junction diverges from the germline segment, which might be a read error. The rearrangement links TRBV29-1 to TRBJ2-1; 11 nucleotides line up with TRBD1. CDR3 size: 14 residues. Germline V gene data show CDR1 as SQVTM and CDR2 as ANQGSEA. CDR3 region: CSLEGTGGMGEQFF. CDR3 coding DNA: TGCAGCCTTGAGGGGACAGGGGGAATGGGTGAGCAGTTCTTC.

As regards this clonotype: This could be a read error, since a much larger clone is one nucleotide away. The V gene is TRBV12-5, the J gene TRBJ2-2, with no clear D. The CDR3 spans 13 residues. Trimming removed 2 bases at V and 3 bases at J, with 4 bases between. CDR1 and CDR2 from the germline V gene are LGHNT and FRNRAP. Here the CDR3 reads CASGLPHTGELFF. CDR3 DNA: TGTGCTAGTGGTTTGCCCCACACCGGGGAGCTGTTTTTT. The whole variable domain, remainder taken from reference TRBV12-5 and TRBJ2-2, is DARVTQTPRHKVTEMGQEVTMRCQPILGHNTVFWYRQTMMQGLELLAYFRNRAPLDDSGMPKDRFSAEMPDATLATLKIQPSEPRDSAVYFCASGLPHTGELFFGEGSRLTVL.

This clonotype was observed a single time. Here the CDR3 omits its conserved ending phenylalanine or tryptophan, so a read error is the likely source. CDR3 in amino acids: CASSQDSAGWDQETQYL. The CDR3 DNA is TGCGCCAGCAGCCAAGATTCGGCAGGTTGGGACCAAGAGACCCAGTACTTA. The chain uses TRBV4-1 and TRBJ2-5; D is undetermined. The V gene's germline CDR1 is MGHRA and CDR2 YSYEKL. The CDR3 spans 17 residues. The ends were cut back, 0 bases at V and 0 bases at J, with 14 bases in the middle.

There are many counts of this clonotype. The V call is TRBV7-8, the J call TRBJ2-3; TRBD2 is a possible D gene (7 bases). Germline values: CDR1 SGHVS, CDR2 FQNEAQ. Trimming removed 5 bases from V and 2 bases from J, with 17 bases in between. The CDR3 runs to 16 residues. CDR3 in DNA: TGTGCCAGCAGCCTAGGGGGGGCAGGGGTCACAGATACGCAGTATTTT. Residues: CASSLGGAGVTDTQYF.

This clonotype was counted at least ten times. DNA of the CDR3: TGTGCCAGTAGTATTGGAACTAGCGGGAGTGGTGAGCAGTTCTTC. This translates into CASSIGTSGSGEQFF. The chain links TRBV19 to TRBJ2-1, with TRBD2 identical over 11 bases. V lost 3 bases and J lost 9; bases outside the gene matches: 7. The germline V gene has CDR1 LNHDA and CDR2 SQIVND (reference sequence). The CDR3 is 15 amino acids.

Note on this clonotype: A much larger clone differs from this one at a single base, so this may be a read error. The J gene is TRBJ1-2, the V gene TRBV18, with D perhaps TRBD1 (5 bases). Germline V CDR1 and CDR2: KGHSH, LQKENI. V was shortened by 0 bases and J by 8 bases, with 19 bases between the two germline ends. The CDR3 has 16 amino acids. The CDR3 nucleotides are TGTGCCAGCTCACCACCTGGGGCGGTCCAGGGCTTGGGCTACACCTTC. It yields the protein CASSPPGAVQGLGYTF.

The gene calls are TRBV29-1 and TRBJ2-7; D is possibly TRBD1 (6 bases). Trimming shortened V by 3 bases and J by 6 bases, and 9 bases separated the two germline ends. Looked up from germline, CDR1 is SQVTM and CDR2 is ANQGSEA. This CDR3 is built from 11 residues. CDR3 in DNA: TGCAGCGTTGATGTGGGGGCCGAGCAGTACTTC. Its translation is CSVDVGAEQYF.

This clonotype was counted ten times or more. The gene calls are TRBV7-9 and TRBJ2-5; the D gene is possibly TRBD2 (7 bases). CDR3 length: 17 amino acids. The V end lost 5 bases, the J end lost 5 bases, and 24 bases lay between the germline ends. Germline V gives CDR1 SEHNR, CDR2 FQNEAQ (reference sequence). The CDR3 DNA follows: TGTGCCAGCAGCCCACGTATCGGGGGGCCAGGGGAGGAGACCCAGTACTTC. Translation gives CASSPRIGGPGEETQYF. Looking up the rest from reference TRBV7-9 and TRBJ2-5 gives the full variable domain: DTGVSQNPRHKITKRGQNVTFRCDPISEHNRLYWYRQTLGQGPEFLTYFQNEAQLEKSRLLSDRFSAERPKGSFSTLEIQRTEQGDSAMYLCASSPRIGGPGEETQYFGPGTRLLVL.